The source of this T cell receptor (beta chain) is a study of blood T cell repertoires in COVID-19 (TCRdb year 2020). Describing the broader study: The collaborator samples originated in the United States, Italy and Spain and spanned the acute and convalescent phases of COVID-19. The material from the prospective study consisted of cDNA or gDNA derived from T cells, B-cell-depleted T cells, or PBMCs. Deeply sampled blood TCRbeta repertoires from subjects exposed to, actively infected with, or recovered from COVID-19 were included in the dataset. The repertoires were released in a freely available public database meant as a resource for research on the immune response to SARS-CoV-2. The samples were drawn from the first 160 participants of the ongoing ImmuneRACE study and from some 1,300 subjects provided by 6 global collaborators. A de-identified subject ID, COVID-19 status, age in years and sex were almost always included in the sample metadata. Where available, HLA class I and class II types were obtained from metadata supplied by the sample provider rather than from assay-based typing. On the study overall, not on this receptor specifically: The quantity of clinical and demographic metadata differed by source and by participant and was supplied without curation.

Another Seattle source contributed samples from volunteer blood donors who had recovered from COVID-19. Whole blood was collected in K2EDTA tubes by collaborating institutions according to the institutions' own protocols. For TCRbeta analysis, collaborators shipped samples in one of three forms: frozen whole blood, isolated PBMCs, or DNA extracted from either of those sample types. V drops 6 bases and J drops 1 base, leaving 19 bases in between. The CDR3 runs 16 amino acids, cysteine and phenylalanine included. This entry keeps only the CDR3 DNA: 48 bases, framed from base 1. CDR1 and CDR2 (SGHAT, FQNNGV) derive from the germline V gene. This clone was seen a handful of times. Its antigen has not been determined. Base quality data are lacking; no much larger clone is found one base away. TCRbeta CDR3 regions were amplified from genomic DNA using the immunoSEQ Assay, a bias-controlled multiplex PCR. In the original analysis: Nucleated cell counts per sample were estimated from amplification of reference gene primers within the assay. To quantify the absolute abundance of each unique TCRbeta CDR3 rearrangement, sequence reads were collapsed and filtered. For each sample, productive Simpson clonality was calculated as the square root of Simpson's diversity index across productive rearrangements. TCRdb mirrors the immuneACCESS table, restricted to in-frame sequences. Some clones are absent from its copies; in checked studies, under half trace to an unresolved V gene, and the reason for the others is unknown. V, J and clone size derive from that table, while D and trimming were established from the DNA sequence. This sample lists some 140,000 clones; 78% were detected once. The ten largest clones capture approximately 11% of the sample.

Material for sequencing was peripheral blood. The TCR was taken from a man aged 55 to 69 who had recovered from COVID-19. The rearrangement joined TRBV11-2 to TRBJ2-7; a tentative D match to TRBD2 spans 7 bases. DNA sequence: TGTGCCAGCAGGGGGACAAAAGGACTAGTGTCCTACGAGCAGTACTTC. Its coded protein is CASRGTKGLVSYEQYF. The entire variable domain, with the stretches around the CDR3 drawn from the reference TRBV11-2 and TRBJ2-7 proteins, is EAGVAQSPRYKIIEKRQSVAFWCNPISGHATLYWYQQILGQGPKLLIQFQNNGVVDDSQLPKDRFSAERLKGVDSTLKIQPAKLEDSAVYLCASRGTKGLVSYEQYFGPGTRLTVT.